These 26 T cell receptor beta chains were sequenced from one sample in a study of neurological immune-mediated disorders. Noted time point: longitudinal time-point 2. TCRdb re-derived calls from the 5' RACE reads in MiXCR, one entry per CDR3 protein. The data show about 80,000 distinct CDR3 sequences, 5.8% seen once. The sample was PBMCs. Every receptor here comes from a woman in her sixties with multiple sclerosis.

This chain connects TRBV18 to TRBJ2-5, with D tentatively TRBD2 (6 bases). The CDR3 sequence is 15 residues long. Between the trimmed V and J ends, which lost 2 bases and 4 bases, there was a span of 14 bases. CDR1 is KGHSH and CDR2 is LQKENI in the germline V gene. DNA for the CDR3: TGTGCCAGCTCACCAAACGCGGGATCGACAGAGACCCAGTACTTC. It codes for CASSPNAGSTETQYF. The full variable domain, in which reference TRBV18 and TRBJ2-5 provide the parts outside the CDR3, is NAGVMQNPRHLVRRRGQEARLRCSPMKGHSHVYWYRQLPEEGLKFMVYLQKENIIDESGMPKERFSAEFPKEGPSILRIQQVVRGDSAAYFCASSPNAGSTETQYFGPGTRLLVL.

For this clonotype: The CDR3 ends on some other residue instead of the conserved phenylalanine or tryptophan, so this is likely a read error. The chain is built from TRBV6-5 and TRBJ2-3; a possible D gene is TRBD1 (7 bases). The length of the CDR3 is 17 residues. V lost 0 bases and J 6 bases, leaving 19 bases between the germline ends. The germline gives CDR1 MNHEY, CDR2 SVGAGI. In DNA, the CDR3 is TGTGCCAGCAGTTACTCGAGGCCTCAGGGGGGTGGGGATACGCAGTATCTT. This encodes CASSYSRPQGGGDTQYL.

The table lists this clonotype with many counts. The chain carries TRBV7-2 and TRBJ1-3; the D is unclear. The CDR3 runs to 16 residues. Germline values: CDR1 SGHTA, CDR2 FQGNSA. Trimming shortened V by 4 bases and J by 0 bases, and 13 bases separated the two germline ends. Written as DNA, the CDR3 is TGTGCCAGCAGCTCGACGGACGGAAGCTCTGGAAACACCATATATTTT. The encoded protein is CASSSTDGSSGNTIYF.

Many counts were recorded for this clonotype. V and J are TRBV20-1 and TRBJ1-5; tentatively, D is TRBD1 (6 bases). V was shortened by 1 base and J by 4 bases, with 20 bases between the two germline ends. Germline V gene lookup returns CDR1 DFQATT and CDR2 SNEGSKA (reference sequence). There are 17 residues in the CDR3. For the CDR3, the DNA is TGCAGTGCTAGAGCCCTTCGTGGGGGGCCCTCAAATCAGCCCCAGCATTTT. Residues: CSARALRGGPSNQPQHF.

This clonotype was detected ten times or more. CDR3 region: CASSKDRGLGNTEAFF. The CDR3, as DNA: TGTGCCAGCAGTAAGGACAGGGGCCTCGGGAACACTGAAGCTTTCTTT. V is TRBV12-3 or TRBV12-4 and J is TRBJ1-1, with TRBD1 identical over 9 bases. With V trimmed by 5 bases and J by 1 base, 8 bases remained unmatched. This CDR3 is 16 amino acids long.

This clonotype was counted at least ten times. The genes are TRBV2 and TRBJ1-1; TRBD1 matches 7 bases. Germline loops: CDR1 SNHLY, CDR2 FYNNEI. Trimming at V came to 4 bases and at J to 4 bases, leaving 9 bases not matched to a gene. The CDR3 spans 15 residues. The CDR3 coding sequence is TGTGCCAGCAGTGGACAGGGTGGCGAACGCACTGAAGCTTTCTTT. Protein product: CASSGQGGERTEAFF. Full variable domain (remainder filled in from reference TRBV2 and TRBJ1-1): EPEVTQTPSHQVTQMGQEVILRCVPISNHLYFYWYRQILGQKVEFLVSFYNNEISEKSEIFDDQFSVERPDGSNFTLKIRSTKLEDSAMYFCASSGQGGERTEAFFGQGTRLTVV.

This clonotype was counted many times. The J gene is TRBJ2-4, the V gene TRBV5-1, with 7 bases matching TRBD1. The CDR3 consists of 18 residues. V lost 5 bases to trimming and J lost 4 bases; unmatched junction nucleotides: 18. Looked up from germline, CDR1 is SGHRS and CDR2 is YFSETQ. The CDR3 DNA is TGCGCCAGCAGGTCCCCAGCCCAGCCGGGACAGATTAAAAACATTCAGTACTTC. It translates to CASRSPAQPGQIKNIQYF. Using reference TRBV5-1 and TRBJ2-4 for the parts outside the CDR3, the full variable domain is KAGVTQTPRYLIKTRGQQVTLSCSPISGHRSVSWYQQTPGQGLQFLFEYFSETQRNKGNFPGRFSGRQFSNSRSEMNVSTLELGDSALYLCASRSPAQPGQIKNIQYFGAGTRLSVL.

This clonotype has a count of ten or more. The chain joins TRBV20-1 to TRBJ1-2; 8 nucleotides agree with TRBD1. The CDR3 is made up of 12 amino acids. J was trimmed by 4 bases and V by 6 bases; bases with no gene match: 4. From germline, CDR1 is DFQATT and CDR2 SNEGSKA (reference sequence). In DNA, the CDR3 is TGCAGTGCGAAACAGGGGGGCTATGGCTACACCTTC. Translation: CSAKQGGYGYTF.

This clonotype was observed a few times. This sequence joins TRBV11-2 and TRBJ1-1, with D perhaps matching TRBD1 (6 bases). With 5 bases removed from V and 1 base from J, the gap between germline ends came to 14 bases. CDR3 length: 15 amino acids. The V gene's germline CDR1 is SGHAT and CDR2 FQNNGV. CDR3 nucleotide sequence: TGTGCCAGCAGCCATCGCAGGGGTCAGAACACTGAAGCTTTCTTT. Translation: CASSHRRGQNTEAFF.

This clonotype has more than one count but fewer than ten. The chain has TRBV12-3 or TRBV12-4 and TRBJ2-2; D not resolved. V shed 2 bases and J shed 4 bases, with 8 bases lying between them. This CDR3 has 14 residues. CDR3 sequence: CASSLRHVTGELFF. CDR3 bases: TGTGCCAGCAGTTTACGGCACGTCACCGGGGAGCTGTTTTTT.

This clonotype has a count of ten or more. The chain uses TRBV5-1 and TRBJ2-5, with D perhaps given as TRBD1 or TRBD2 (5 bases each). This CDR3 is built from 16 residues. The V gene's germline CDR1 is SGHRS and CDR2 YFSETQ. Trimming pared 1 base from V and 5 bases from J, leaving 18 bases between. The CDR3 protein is CASSLKRGMGSETQYF. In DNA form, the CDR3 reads TGCGCCAGCAGCTTGAAGAGGGGTATGGGATCGGAGACCCAGTACTTC.

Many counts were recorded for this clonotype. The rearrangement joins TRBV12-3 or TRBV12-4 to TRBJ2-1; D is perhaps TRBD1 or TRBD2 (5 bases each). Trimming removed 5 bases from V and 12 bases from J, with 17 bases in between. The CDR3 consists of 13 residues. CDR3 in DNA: TGTGCCAGCAGTCGGGACGAGGCGAGGGGGCAGTTCTTC. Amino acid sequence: CASSRDEARGQFF.

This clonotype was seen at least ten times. The CDR3 loop reads CASSYSRAELHF. The CDR3 region has the DNA TGTGCCAGCAGTTACTCGAGGGCAGAACTCCACTTT. The chain has TRBV6-5 and TRBJ1-6; no firm D call. CDR1 MNHEY and CDR2 SVGAGI come from the germline V gene. The CDR3 has 12 residues. V was trimmed by 0 bases and J by 16 bases, leaving 10 bases between them.

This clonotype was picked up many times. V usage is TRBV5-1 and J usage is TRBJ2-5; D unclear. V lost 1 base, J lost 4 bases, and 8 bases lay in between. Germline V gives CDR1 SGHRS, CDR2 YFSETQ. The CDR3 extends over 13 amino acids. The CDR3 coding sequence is TGCGCCAGCAGCTTGAAAATAACAGAGACCCAGTACTTC. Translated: CASSLKITETQYF.

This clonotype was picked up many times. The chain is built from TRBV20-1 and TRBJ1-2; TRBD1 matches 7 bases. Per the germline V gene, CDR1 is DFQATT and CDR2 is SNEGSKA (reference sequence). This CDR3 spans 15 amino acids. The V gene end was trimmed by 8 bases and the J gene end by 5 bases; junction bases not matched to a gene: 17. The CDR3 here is CSRGSISTGIYGYTF. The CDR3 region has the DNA TGCAGTAGGGGATCCATTTCGACAGGGATATATGGCTACACCTTC.

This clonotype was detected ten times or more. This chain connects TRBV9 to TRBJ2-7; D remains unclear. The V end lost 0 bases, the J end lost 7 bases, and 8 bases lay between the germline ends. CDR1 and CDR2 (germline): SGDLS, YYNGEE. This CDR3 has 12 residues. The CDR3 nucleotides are TGTGCCAGCAGCGTAGTGTCCGGGGAGCAGTACTTC. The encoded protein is CASSVVSGEQYF. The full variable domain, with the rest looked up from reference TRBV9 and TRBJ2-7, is DSGVTQTPKHLITATGQRVTLRCSPRSGDLSVYWYQQSLDQGLQFLIQYYNGEERAKGNILERFSAQQFPDLHSELNLSSLELGDSALYFCASSVVSGEQYFGPGTRLTVT.

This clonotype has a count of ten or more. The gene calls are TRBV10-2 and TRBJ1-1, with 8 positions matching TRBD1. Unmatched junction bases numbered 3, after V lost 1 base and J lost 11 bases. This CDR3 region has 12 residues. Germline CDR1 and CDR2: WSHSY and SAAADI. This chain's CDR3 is CASSEFSGGAFF. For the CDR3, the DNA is TGCGCCAGCAGTGAGTTTTCAGGGGGCGCTTTCTTT.

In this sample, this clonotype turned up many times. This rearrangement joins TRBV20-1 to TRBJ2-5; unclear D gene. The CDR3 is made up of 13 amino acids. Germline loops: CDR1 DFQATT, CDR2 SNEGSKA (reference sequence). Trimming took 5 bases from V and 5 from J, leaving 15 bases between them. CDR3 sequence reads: CSAYMLVGETQYF. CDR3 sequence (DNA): TGCAGTGCTTATATGTTGGTCGGGGAGACCCAGTACTTC.

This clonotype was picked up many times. CDR3 in DNA: TGTGCCAGCAGTTACTCGAGTGCCAGGGATAGCTCCTACAATGAGCAGTTCTTC. Its translation: CASSYSSARDSSYNEQFF. The rearrangement links TRBV6-2 or TRBV6-3 to TRBJ2-1; TRBD1 is a possible D gene (5 bases). The CDR3 length is 18 residues. Deletions cut 0 bases from V and 0 bases from J, with 15 bases between. Germline-derived CDR1 and CDR2 are MNHEY and SVGEGT.

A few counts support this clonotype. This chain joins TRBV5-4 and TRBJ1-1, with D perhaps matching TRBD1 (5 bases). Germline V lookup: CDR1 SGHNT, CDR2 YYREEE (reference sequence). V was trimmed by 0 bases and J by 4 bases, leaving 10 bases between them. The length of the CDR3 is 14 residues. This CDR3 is CASSLAGPSTEAFF. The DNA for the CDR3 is TGTGCCAGCAGCTTGGCGGGGCCCAGCACTGAAGCTTTCTTT.

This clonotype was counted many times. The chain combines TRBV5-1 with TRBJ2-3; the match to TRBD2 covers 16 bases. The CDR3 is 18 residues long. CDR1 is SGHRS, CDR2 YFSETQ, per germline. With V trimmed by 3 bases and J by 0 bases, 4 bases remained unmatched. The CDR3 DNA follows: TGCGCCAGCAGCTCGGGACTAGCGGGGGGGCCGAGCACAGATACGCAGTATTTT. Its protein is CASSSGLAGGPSTDTQYF.

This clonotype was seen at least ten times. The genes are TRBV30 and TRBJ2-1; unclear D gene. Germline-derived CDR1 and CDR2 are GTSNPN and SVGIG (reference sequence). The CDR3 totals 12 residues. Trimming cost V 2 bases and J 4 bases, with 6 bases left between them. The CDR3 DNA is TGTGCCTGGAGTAAGCTGTACAATGAGCAGTTCTTC. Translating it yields CAWSKLYNEQFF.

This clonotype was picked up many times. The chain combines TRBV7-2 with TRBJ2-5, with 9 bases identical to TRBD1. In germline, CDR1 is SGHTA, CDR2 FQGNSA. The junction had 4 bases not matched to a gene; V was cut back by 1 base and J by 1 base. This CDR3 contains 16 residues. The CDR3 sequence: CASSLGLTGGQETQYF. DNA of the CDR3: TGTGCCAGCAGCTTAGGATTGACAGGGGGCCAAGAGACCCAGTACTTC.

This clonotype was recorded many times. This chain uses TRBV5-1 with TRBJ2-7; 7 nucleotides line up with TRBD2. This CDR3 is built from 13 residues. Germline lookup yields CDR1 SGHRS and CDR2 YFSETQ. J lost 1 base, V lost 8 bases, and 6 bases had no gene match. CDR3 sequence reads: CASGGEASYEQYF. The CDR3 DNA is TGCGCCAGTGGGGGGGAGGCGTCCTACGAGCAGTACTTC. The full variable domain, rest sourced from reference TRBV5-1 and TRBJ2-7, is KAGVTQTPRYLIKTRGQQVTLSCSPISGHRSVSWYQQTPGQGLQFLFEYFSETQRNKGNFPGRFSGRQFSNSRSEMNVSTLELGDSALYLCASGGEASYEQYFGPGTRLTVT.

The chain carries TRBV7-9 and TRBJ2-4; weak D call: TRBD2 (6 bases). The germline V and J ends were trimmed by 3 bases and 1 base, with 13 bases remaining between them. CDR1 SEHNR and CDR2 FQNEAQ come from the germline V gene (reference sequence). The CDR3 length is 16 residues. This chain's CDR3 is CASSFLGRDAKNIQYF. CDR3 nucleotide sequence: TGTGCCAGCAGCTTCCTTGGGCGGGACGCCAAAAACATTCAGTACTTC.

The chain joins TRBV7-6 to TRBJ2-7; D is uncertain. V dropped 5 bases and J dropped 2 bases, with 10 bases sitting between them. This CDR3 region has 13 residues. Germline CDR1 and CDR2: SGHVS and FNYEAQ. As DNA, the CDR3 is TGTGCCAGCAGCCCGACACCTGCCTACGAGCAGTACTTC. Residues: CASSPTPAYEQYF.